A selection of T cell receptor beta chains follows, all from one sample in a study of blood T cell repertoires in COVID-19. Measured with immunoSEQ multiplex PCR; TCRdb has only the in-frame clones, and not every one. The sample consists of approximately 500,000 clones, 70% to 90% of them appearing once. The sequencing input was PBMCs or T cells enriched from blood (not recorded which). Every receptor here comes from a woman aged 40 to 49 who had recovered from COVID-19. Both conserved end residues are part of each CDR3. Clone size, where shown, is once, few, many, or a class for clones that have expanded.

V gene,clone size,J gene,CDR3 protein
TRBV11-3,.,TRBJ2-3,CASSLEGLAGTDTQYF
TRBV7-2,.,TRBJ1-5,CASSSFGTGNQPQHF
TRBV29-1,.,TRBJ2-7,CSGMGGSYEQYF
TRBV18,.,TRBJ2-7,CASSPRTSGTYEQYF
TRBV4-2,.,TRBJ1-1,CASSHVLGRGVDTEAFF
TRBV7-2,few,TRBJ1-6,CASSLGPRGGQGYSPLHF
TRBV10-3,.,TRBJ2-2,CAISDPRRDRVSGELFF
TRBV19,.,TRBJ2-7,CASSIILISSRDEQYF
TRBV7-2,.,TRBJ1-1,CASSLARGGSTEAFF
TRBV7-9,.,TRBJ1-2,CASSFFPGQEGGGYTF
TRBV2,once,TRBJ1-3,CASSATGGFGNTIYF
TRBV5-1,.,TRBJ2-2,CASSPGIGYSGELFF
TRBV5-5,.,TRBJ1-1,CASSFLGGRNTEAFF
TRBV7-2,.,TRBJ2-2,CASSLGGGGGKAGELFF
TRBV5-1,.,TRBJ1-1,CASSFGAGVGEAFF
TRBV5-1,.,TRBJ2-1,CASSFGGQGTNEQFF
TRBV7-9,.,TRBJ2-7,CASSLALAREQYF
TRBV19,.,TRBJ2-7,CASSRGLGPYEQYF
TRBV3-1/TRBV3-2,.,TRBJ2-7,CASSQELLAEGDEQYF
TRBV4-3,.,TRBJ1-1,CASSQDRTAEAFF
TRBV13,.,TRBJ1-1,CASSLYRANTEAFF
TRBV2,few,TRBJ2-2,CASSVTSGGNTGELFF
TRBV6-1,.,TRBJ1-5,CASSERGQPQHF
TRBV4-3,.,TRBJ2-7,CASSQDLRGIYEQYF
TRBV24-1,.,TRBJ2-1,CATSDPGGSSYNEQFF
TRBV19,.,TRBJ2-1,CASSILGPSASSYNEQFF
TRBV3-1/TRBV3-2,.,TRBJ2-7,CASSQEDREFNSTSGSPTYEQYF
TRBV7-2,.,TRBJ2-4,CASSSTGIAKNIQYF
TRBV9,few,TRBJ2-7,CASSAGREVDEQYF
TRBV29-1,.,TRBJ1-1,CSVAGGVNTEAFF
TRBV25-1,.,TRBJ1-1,CASSETGEVRAFF